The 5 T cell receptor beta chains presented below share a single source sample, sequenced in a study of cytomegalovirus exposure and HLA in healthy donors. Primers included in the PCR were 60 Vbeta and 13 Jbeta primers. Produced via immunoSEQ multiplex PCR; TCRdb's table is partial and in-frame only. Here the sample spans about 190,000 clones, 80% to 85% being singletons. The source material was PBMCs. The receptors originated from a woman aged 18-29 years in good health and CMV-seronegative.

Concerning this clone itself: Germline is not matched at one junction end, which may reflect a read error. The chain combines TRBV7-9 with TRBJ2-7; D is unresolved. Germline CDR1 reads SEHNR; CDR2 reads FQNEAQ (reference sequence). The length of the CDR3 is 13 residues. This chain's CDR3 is CSSSTDWSYEQYF. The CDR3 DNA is TGTTCCAGCAGCACTGACTGGTCCTACGAGCAGTACTTC.

The CDR3 spells CASSSPTDQGQKNPYEQYF. CDR3 bases: TGTGCCAGCAGCTCGCCGACAGATCAGGGACAGAAAAACCCCTACGAGCAGTACTTC. The chain uses TRBV5-6 and TRBJ2-5; 7 bases are shared with TRBD1. The end of the DNA is better explained by TRBJ2-7, so the J call may be wrong. The CDR3 runs 19 residues. CDR1 is SGHDT and CDR2 is YYEEEE in the germline V gene.

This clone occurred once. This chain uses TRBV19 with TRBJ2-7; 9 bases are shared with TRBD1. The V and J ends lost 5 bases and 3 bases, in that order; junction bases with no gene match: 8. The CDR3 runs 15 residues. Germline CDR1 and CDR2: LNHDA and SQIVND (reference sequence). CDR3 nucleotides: TGTGCCAGTAGTTCCGGACAGGGGAGCGGCTACGAGCAGTACTTC. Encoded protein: CASSSGQGSGYEQYF.

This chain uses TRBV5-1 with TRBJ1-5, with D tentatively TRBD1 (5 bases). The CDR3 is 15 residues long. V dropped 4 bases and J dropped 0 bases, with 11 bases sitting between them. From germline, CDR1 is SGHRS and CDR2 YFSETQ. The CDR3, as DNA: TGCGCCAGCAGCAGGGGCGATTATAGCAATCAGCCCCAGCATTTT. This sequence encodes CASSRGDYSNQPQHF.

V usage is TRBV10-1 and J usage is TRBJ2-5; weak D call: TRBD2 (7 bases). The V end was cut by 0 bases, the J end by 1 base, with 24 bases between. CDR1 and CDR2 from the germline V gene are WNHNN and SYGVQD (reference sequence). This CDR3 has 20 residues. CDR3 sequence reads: CASSESTRTRGERVQETQYF. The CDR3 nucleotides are TGCGCCAGCAGTGAGTCGACTCGGACTAGGGGGGAGCGAGTCCAAGAGACCCAGTACTTC.